These 7 T cell receptor beta chains were sequenced from one sample in a study of cytomegalovirus exposure and HLA in healthy donors. Researchers ran the PCR with 60 Vbeta and 13 Jbeta primers. Clones were read by immunoSEQ multiplex PCR, and TCRdb kept only the in-frame ones, dropping some. The sample records about 130,000 clones, 80% being singletons. Sequences were obtained from PBMCs. The receptors stem from a man aged 25 to 45 in good health and CMV-seropositive.

The chain links TRBV10-3 to TRBJ2-2; 11 bases agree with TRBD2. Germline CDR1 ENHRY, CDR2 SYGVKD. This CDR3 spans 16 amino acids. J lost 7 bases, V lost 6 bases, and 10 bases had no gene match. The CDR3 coding sequence is TGTGCCATCAGACTAGCGGGGGTCAACGGGGACGGGGAGCTGTTTTTT. Protein: CAIRLAGVNGDGELFF.

The V call is TRBV13, the J call TRBJ1-2; 10 bases are shared with TRBD1. Germline CDR1 is PRHDT and CDR2 is FYEKMQ (reference sequence). V lost 6 bases, J lost 6 bases, and 7 bases stayed unmatched. The CDR3 runs 14 residues. The CDR3 reads CASRGQGISHGYTF. The CDR3 DNA reads as TGTGCCAGCAGGGGACAGGGGATATCGCATGGCTACACCTTC.

The J gene is TRBJ1-5, the V gene TRBV6-4; D is unresolved. Trimming stripped 5 bases from V and 6 bases from J, with 11 bases between. CDR1 is MRHNA, CDR2 SNTAGT, per germline. CDR3 size: 13 residues. The DNA of the CDR3 is TGTGCCAGCAGTCTAAACTCGGGTCAGCCCCAGCATTTT. Translation: CASSLNSGQPQHF.

The J gene is TRBJ2-7, the V gene TRBV11-2; perhaps TRBD2 as D (6 bases). V was pared by 1 base and J by 7 bases, with 20 bases between. Germline V gives CDR1 SGHAT, CDR2 FQNNGV. The CDR3 runs 16 residues. CDR3 in amino acids: CASSLGSTRGLAEQYF. In DNA form, the CDR3 reads TGTGCCAGCAGCTTAGGTTCTACTCGGGGCCTAGCGGAGCAGTACTTC.

This chain joins TRBV7-9 and TRBJ2-7; D perhaps matches TRBD2 (6 bases). V shed 3 bases and J shed 4 bases, with 13 bases lying between them. Germline V lookup: CDR1 SEHNR, CDR2 FQNEAQ (reference sequence). The length of the CDR3 is 14 residues. CDR3 residues: CASSFGGFKYEQYF. The CDR3 DNA follows: TGTGCCAGCAGCTTCGGGGGATTCAAGTACGAGCAGTACTTC.

This chain joins TRBV30 and TRBJ2-4, with D perhaps TRBD1 (6 bases). Germline CDR1 GTSNPN, CDR2 SVGIG (reference sequence). Trimming took 4 bases from V and 6 from J, leaving 16 bases between them. This CDR3 comprises 14 residues. DNA of the CDR3: TGTGCCTGGACAGGGGAACGGCTCGGAAACATTCAGTACTTC. Protein: CAWTGERLGNIQYF.

A few counts support this clone. The chain carries TRBV6-6 and TRBJ1-4; TRBD1 agrees at 9 bases. CDR3 length: 14 amino acids. Germline V CDR1 and CDR2: MNHNY, SVGAGI (reference sequence). V was clipped by 6 bases and J by 4 bases; unmatched bases: 3. The CDR3 coding sequence is TGTGCCAGCAGATTGACAGGGGGTAATGAAAAACTGTTTTTT. It is translated as CASRLTGGNEKLFF.